This T cell receptor beta chain was recovered during a study of T cell responses to AZD1222 COVID-19 vaccine (dated by TCRdb to the early 2020s). About the study as a whole: AZD1222 recipients given second doses at about 4 weeks or at about 12 weeks were pooled, since spike-specific TCR depth and breadth were not found to differ between the two schedules. A total of 233 trial participants underwent TCR sequencing, of whom 207 received two doses of AZD1222 and about 25 received two doses of the MenACWY control vaccine. Trial participants were enrolled into age subgroups of 18-55, 56-69 and 70-plus years, which contained 148, 28 and 57 TCR-sequenced participants, respectively. Broader findings and caveats from the paper: Conclusions about previously exposed vaccinees are limited because only 5 or 6 AZD1222 recipients were SARS-CoV-2 seropositive at baseline. The 56-69-year group was small, and its depth increase did not reach significance, likely because of low power. Epitopes outside the regions mutated in the B.1.351 and B.1.1.7 variants were reportedly recognized by nearly half of the unique spike-specific TCRs. Spike-specific TCR breadth and depth rose significantly after two AZD1222 doses compared with day 0 and with MenACWY recipients. Because no day 14 peak-response samples were available, repertoires were characterized only after the peak T cell response. Vaccine-associated CD4 TCRs spanned the whole spike protein, with dominant responses in regions 160-218 and 743-854. Participants were mostly white British and included more females than males, and it was suggested by the authors that clonal diversity may have been underestimated.

The CDR3 regions of human TCRbeta chains were subjected to immunosequencing. The authors' pipeline ran thus. TCRs in the repertoires were compared against a reference library of SARS-CoV-2-specific TCRs that had been generated with the MIRA antigen-specificity platform. Breadth meant the fraction of unique TCRs that were SARS-CoV-2-associated, whereas depth meant the fraction of total T cells that were SARS-CoV-2-associated. Using the MIRA data, each spike-specific TCR was mapped to the spike region that the TCR reacts to and placed in a CD4 or CD8 class. Log10-transformed breadth and depth values were compared by one-way ANOVA with Sidak's multiple comparisons tests. As stored in TCRdb, this immuneACCESS dataset retains in-frame rearrangements with V and J assigned. A fraction of the clones does not appear; measured against another copy, unresolved V genes explain less than half of the discrepancy, and the remainder lacks a known reason. V, J and clone size derive from that table, while D and trimming were established from the DNA sequence. For this sample there are roughly 170,000 clones; around nine tenths appear just once. Approximately 3% of the sample rests with the top ten.

Note on this clone: Its antigen is not yet known. No per-base quality is available; no much larger clone lies one base away.

Read against the paper, the sample's time point label means: baseline before first vaccination. Samples from vaccinated people were obtained from the UK trials COV001 and COV002, which included a single-blind randomized controlled phase 2/3 trial of AZD1222 (ChAdOx1 nCoV-19) in healthy adults. Trial participant PBMC samples were collected at day 0 and day 28 after the second dose for TCRbeta chain sequencing. Including cysteine and phenylalanine, the CDR3 has 17 amino acids. CDR3 DNA only is kept here, 51 bases in frame from base 1. The germline V gene gives CDR1 as SQVTM and CDR2 as ANQGSEA. V loses 7 bases, J loses 4 bases, and the germline ends lie 29 bases apart.

The chain is encoded by TRBV29-1 joined to TRBJ2-7, and perhaps TRBD1 as D gene, on 6 matching bases. Here the sequenced sample was peripheral blood, taken on day 0 of AZD1222 vaccination. The origin of this receptor is an adult in good health. The sequenced DNA: TGCAGCGCTGGACGCTTTTGGAGATCAGGGGACGTATACGAGCAGTACTTC. This is translated as CSAGRFWRSGDVYEQYF.